Below are 8 T cell receptor beta chains sequenced from a single sample in a study of spatial heterogeneity in lung cancer. Time point in this sample: sample taken at primary tumor resection. One entry per CDR3 protein, called by TCRdb with MiXCR from the 5' RACE reads. The sample holds 20,000 to 25,000 distinct CDR3 sequences, roughly 4.5% seen once. The sequencing used PBMCs, collected at surgery. The receptors were sampled from a male donor with early-stage non-small cell lung cancer.

This clonotype was found many times. V and J are TRBV11-3 and TRBJ2-1; no definite D call. Germline assignment: CDR1 SGHNT and CDR2 YENEEA. Trimming removed 1 base at V and 7 bases at J, with 8 bases between. The CDR3 length is 13 residues. The CDR3 nucleotides read TGTGCCAGCAGCTTAGGGATTGAGAATGAGCAGTTCTTC. It translates to CASSLGIENEQFF. The complete variable domain, with remaining parts taken from reference TRBV11-3 and TRBJ2-1, reads EAGVVQSPRYKIIEKKQPVAFWCNPISGHNTLYWYLQNLGQGPELLIRYENEEAVDDSQLPKDRFSAERLKGVDSTLKIQPAELGDSAVYLCASSLGIENEQFFGPGTRLTVL.

The chain joins TRBV9 to TRBJ2-2, with a possible D match to TRBD1 (5 bases). Germline lookup yields CDR1 SGDLS and CDR2 YYNGEE. This CDR3 is built from 15 residues. Trimming pared 0 bases from V and 7 bases from J, leaving 13 bases between. The chain's CDR3 is CASSVDLGARGELFF. CDR3 sequence (DNA): TGTGCCAGCAGCGTAGATCTAGGGGCTCGCGGGGAGCTGTTTTTT.

This clonotype was counted many times. The chain has TRBV29-1 and TRBJ2-1, with 10 bases aligning to TRBD2. The CDR3 runs 16 residues. CDR1 and CDR2 from the germline V gene are SQVTM and ANQGSEA. V was clipped by 5 bases and J by 3 bases; unmatched bases: 10. The CDR3 coding sequence is TGCAGCGTTAATCCTAGCGGGAGTCTAAACTACAATGAGCAGTTCTTC. This encodes CSVNPSGSLNYNEQFF.

This clonotype was seen many times. V usage is TRBV28 and J usage is TRBJ1-1; TRBD1 aligns across 8 bases. The CDR3 has 17 residues. Germline V CDR1 and CDR2: MDHEN, SYDVKM. The ends lost 4 bases at V and 1 base at J; junction bases unmatched: 11. CDR3 DNA sequence: TGTGCCAGCAGTTCTTTCGGGACAGGCCGAAGGAACACTGAAGCTTTCTTT. Amino acid sequence: CASSSFGTGRRNTEAFF.

This clonotype appeared many times. V is TRBV11-2 and J is TRBJ1-1; 7 bases are shared with TRBD1. This CDR3 spans 14 amino acids. Germline CDR1 is SGHAT and CDR2 is FQNNGV. The junction had 9 bases not matched to a gene; V was cut back by 4 bases and J by 7 bases. The CDR3 loop is CASSSLGTASEAFF. In DNA, the CDR3 is TGTGCCAGCAGCTCCCTCGGGACAGCGAGTGAAGCTTTCTTT.

In its sample, this clonotype was seen many times. The V call is TRBV6-2 or TRBV6-3, the J call TRBJ2-2, with a tentative D call TRBD1 (5 bases). The CDR3 extends over 14 amino acids. Trimming cost V 6 bases and J 5 bases, with 13 bases left between them. Germline V lookup: CDR1 MNHEY, CDR2 SVGEGT. The CDR3 spells CASRTPGRTGELFF. The CDR3, as DNA: TGTGCCAGCAGGACTCCAGGGCGGACCGGGGAGCTGTTTTTT.

This sequence joins TRBV29-1 and TRBJ1-2, with TRBD1 matching over 8 bases. V was clipped by 6 bases and J by 0 bases; unmatched bases: 9. Germline V gene lookup returns CDR1 SQVTM and CDR2 ANQGSEA. This CDR3 has 15 residues. The CDR3, as DNA: TGCAGCGTGGCCGAAAAGACAGGGGCTAACTATGGCTACACCTTC. Translation: CSVAEKTGANYGYTF.

This clonotype was seen repeatedly, ten times or more. CDR3 in amino acids: CASRDWRGAFF. In nucleotides, the CDR3 is TGTGCCAGCAGGGACTGGCGGGGAGCTTTCTTT. The chain has TRBV25-1 and TRBJ1-1, with D unresolved. The V and J ends lost 6 bases and 10 bases respectively, with 12 bases between them. Germline-derived CDR1 and CDR2 are MGHDK and SYGVNS. The CDR3 runs to 11 residues.